The text below deals with one TCR beta chain. The CDR3 length is 13 residues. From germline, CDR1 is MNHEY and CDR2 SVGEGT. The V gene lost 5 bases and the J gene lost 0 bases, with 8 bases spanning the gap. This sample is part of a study of patients and donors after allogeneic stem cell transplantation. In TCRdb, the RT-PCR reads were re-called with MiXCR into one record per CDR3 protein. The sample includes hundreds of thousands of distinct CDR3 sequences, 16% seen only once; the top ten take 7% to 7.5%. The V call is TRBV6-2 or TRBV6-3, the J call TRBJ2-7; no clear D. The receptor's source is a human donor who was either an allogeneic HSCT recipient or a stem cell or donor lymphocyte infusion donor (not recorded which). It is not recorded whose cells these are; they may come from a transplant donor. The sample taken for sequencing was blood, either unsorted or a sorted T cell fraction (not recorded which). The CDR3 DNA reads as TGTGCCAGCAGTCCGTCTATCTCCTACGAGCAGTACTTC. Translating gives CASSPSISYEQYF.